The text below deals with one T cell receptor beta chain. Its antigen is currently unknown. Amplification used 60 Vbeta primers and 13 Jbeta primers. Method: immunoSEQ multiplex PCR; TCRdb's copy keeps in-frame clones and lacks some. Of about 120,000 clones in the sample, 60% to 75% are singletons; the top ten hold nearly 3%. Germline V CDR1 and CDR2: MNHEY, SMNVEV (reference sequence). This CDR3 region has 14 residues. V lost 6 bases and J lost 5; bases outside the gene matches: 8. This entry belongs to a study of cytomegalovirus exposure and HLA in healthy donors. Findings and caveats of the study: Later on, analysis showed that most CMV-associated TCR beta chains appeared to be HLA-restricted. Most sequenced TCRs were rare (though some public TCRs occurred in many donors).

The sample consisted of PBMCs. This TCR came from a woman in her forties in good health and CMV-seropositive. The J gene is TRBJ2-7, the V gene TRBV27; 9 nucleotides align to TRBD1. CDR3 protein: CASRRMGQGNEQYF. CDR3 DNA: TGTGCCAGCAGACGGATGGGACAGGGTAACGAGCAGTACTTC.